These 17 T cell receptor beta chains came from one sample sequenced in a study of cytomegalovirus exposure and HLA in healthy donors. Vbeta (60) and Jbeta (13) primers were used in the PCR. TCRdb's copy holds only in-frame clones and misses some; the assay was immunoSEQ multiplex PCR. In the table there are around 220,000 clones, roughly four fifths of which are singletons. Sequenced input: PBMCs. The receptors come from a girl aged 10-17 years in good health and CMV-seronegative.

The chain uses TRBV7-9 and TRBJ1-1; 7 bases map to TRBD1. This CDR3 contains 13 residues. V lost 5 bases, J lost 1 base, and 1 base stayed unmatched. The germline CDR1 and CDR2 sequences are SEHNR and FQNEAQ (reference sequence). CDR3 bases: TGTGCCAGCAGCCGACAGGGGAACACTGAAGCTTTCTTT. It is translated as CASSRQGNTEAFF. Full variable domain (outside the CDR3, taken from reference TRBV7-9 and TRBJ1-1): DTGVSQNPRHKITKRGQNVTFRCDPISEHNRLYWYRQTLGQGPEFLTYFQNEAQLEKSRLLSDRFSAERPKGSFSTLEIQRTEQGDSAMYLCASSRQGNTEAFFGQGTRLTVV.

V gene TRBV27 combines with J gene TRBJ2-1, with TRBD2 matching over 7 bases. Trimming at V came to 2 bases and at J to 0 bases, leaving 4 bases not matched to a gene. Germline CDR1 is MNHEY and CDR2 is SMNVEV (reference sequence). CDR3 size: 16 residues. CDR3 region: CASSLSGDGSYNEQFF. The CDR3 DNA sequence: TGTGCCAGCAGTTTAAGCGGGGACGGCTCCTACAATGAGCAGTTCTTC.

The chain has TRBV28 and TRBJ1-4; D is perhaps TRBD1 (6 bases). Per germline, CDR1 MDHEN and CDR2 SYDVKM. The CDR3 runs to 14 residues. Trimming removed 8 bases at V and 8 bases at J, with 18 bases between. For the CDR3, the DNA is TGTGCCAGCCAAGGGCGTTGGGGACAAGAAAAACTGTTTTTT. Translation gives CASQGRWGQEKLFF.

This clone was seen more than once but under ten times. The chain has TRBV6-1 and TRBJ2-2, with 8 bases matching TRBD1. This CDR3 contains 15 residues. Germline CDR1 MNHNS, CDR2 SASEGT. V gave up 7 bases and J gave up 4 bases; unmatched junction bases: 8. The CDR3 sequence is CASTRTGLGTGELFF. Here the CDR3 DNA reads TGTGCCAGCACCCGGACAGGGTTGGGCACCGGGGAGCTGTTTTTT.

This clone was counted a few times. The chain uses TRBV27 and TRBJ2-1; TRBD2 matches at 8 bases. The CDR3 loop spans 16 amino acids. Trimming took 4 bases from V and 4 from J; bases not matched to a gene: 9. Germline assignment: CDR1 MNHEY and CDR2 SMNVEV (reference sequence). DNA for the CDR3: TGTGCCAGCAGTTCCTTTGGAGCGGGAGCTTACAATGAGCAGTTCTTC. Its protein is CASSSFGAGAYNEQFF.

This clone has only one observation. This specimen includes other DNA sequences encoding the same CDR3. This sequence joins TRBV28 and TRBJ1-1, with D possibly being TRBD1 (6 bases). The CDR3 loop spans 14 amino acids. V lost 4 bases to trimming and J lost 1 base, with 10 bases between them. Germline V gives CDR1 MDHEN, CDR2 SYDVKM. Written as DNA, the CDR3 is TGTGCCAGCAGTTCCCCGGGACAGAACACTGAAGCTTTCTTT. Its protein is CASSSPGQNTEAFF.

This clone was seen a single time. The CDR3 bases are TGTGCCAGCACCCCAAGGACAGATGGCTACACCTTC. Encoded protein: CASTPRTDGYTF. The chain joins TRBV7-9 to TRBJ1-2; possibly TRBD1 for D (6 bases). The germline gives CDR1 SEHNR, CDR2 FQNEAQ (reference sequence). This CDR3 is built from 12 residues. Trimming left V 7 bases short and J 6 bases short, with 12 bases between.

The rearrangement joins TRBV4-3 to TRBJ1-3; D ambiguous. Germline V lookup: CDR1 LGHNA, CDR2 YSLEER. This CDR3 spans 16 amino acids. The V gene lost 1 base and the J gene lost 0 bases, with 10 bases spanning the gap. The CDR3 DNA follows: TGCGCCAGCAGCCAAGGGGCATTCAACTCTGGAAACACCATATATTTT. Translating gives CASSQGAFNSGNTIYF.

The chain is built from TRBV2 and TRBJ2-5; a possible D gene is TRBD1 (5 bases). V was cut by 7 bases and J by 4 bases, with 10 bases left in between. The germline V gene has CDR1 SNHLY and CDR2 FYNNEI. The CDR3 is 12 residues long. CDR3 sequence (DNA): TGTGCCAGCACAGGGATTGGAGAGACCCAGTACTTC. Its translation: CASTGIGETQYF.

A word on this clone: The same CDR3 arises from other DNA sequences in this sample as well. The chain has TRBV9 and TRBJ2-1, with 7 positions matching TRBD1. Germline V gene sequence: CDR1 SGDLS, CDR2 YYNGEE. J lost 5 bases, V lost 5 bases, and 13 bases had no gene match. The CDR3 contains 16 residues. The CDR3 here is CASSDRPGTANNEQFF. CDR3 DNA sequence: TGTGCCAGCAGTGACCGACCTGGGACAGCCAACAATGAGCAGTTCTTC.

This sequence joins TRBV19 and TRBJ1-4; 7 bases fit TRBD1. J lost 8 bases, V lost 2 bases, and 8 bases had no gene match. Germline V gives CDR1 LNHDA, CDR2 SQIVND (reference sequence). The CDR3 sequence is 15 residues long. The CDR3 sequence: CASSILGGIGEKLFF. The CDR3 DNA reads TGTGCCAGTAGTATACTAGGGGGCATTGGGGAAAAACTGTTTTTT.

The chain joins TRBV20-1 to TRBJ2-1, with D tentatively TRBD1 (5 bases). With 5 bases removed from V and 7 bases from J, the gap between germline ends came to 9 bases. This CDR3 has 11 amino acids. CDR1 is DFQATT, CDR2 SNEGSKA, per germline (reference sequence). CDR3 nucleotides: TGCAGTGCTGCCCCAGGGAATGAGCAGTTCTTC. It codes for CSAAPGNEQFF.

The chain recombines TRBV2 with TRBJ1-5, with D possibly TRBD1 on 6 matching bases. The germline V and J ends were trimmed by 7 bases and 6 bases, with 13 bases remaining between them. The germline gives CDR1 SNHLY, CDR2 FYNNEI. The length of the CDR3 is 13 residues. CDR3 sequence: CASKAEGGQPQHF. The CDR3 DNA sequence: TGTGCCAGCAAGGCAGAAGGGGGTCAGCCCCAGCATTTT.

This clone was observed a single time. This chain links TRBV5-4 with TRBJ2-1; 8 bases match TRBD2. V was clipped by 0 bases and J by 6 bases; unmatched bases: 5. The CDR3 has 15 amino acids. Germline V lookup: CDR1 SGHNT, CDR2 YYREEE (reference sequence). CDR3 region: CASSLGLAGLNEQFF. The DNA for the CDR3 is TGTGCCAGCAGCTTGGGGCTAGCGGGCCTCAATGAGCAGTTCTTC.

This chain joins TRBV19 and TRBJ1-2, with TRBD1 matching over 9 bases. This CDR3 contains 14 residues. Germline V gives CDR1 LNHDA, CDR2 SQIVND (reference sequence). V trimming: 5 bases; J trimming: 2 bases; junction bases outside the gene matches: 3. The CDR3 DNA reads TGTGCCAGTAGTTACGGGACAGGGAACTATGGCTACACCTTC. It translates to CASSYGTGNYGYTF.

This rearrangement joins TRBV5-4 to TRBJ2-1; D is possibly TRBD2 (7 bases). In germline, CDR1 is SGHNT, CDR2 YYREEE (reference sequence). V lost 0 bases and J lost 5, with 12 bases in between. This CDR3 has 15 residues. CDR3 sequence reads: CASSLGGGVDNEQFF. The DNA of the CDR3 is TGTGCCAGCAGCTTGGGCGGGGGCGTGGACAATGAGCAGTTCTTC.

The rearrangement links TRBV27 to TRBJ1-2; tentatively, D is TRBD1 (6 bases). The CDR3 is 19 residues long. Germline-derived CDR1 and CDR2 are MNHEY and SMNVEV (reference sequence). V was pared by 0 bases and J by 5 bases, with 25 bases between. The CDR3 coding sequence is TGTGCCAGCAGTTTATCCAGCTCGACCTTCCGACAGGCTAGTTATGGCTACACCTTC. As protein: CASSLSSSTFRQASYGYTF.